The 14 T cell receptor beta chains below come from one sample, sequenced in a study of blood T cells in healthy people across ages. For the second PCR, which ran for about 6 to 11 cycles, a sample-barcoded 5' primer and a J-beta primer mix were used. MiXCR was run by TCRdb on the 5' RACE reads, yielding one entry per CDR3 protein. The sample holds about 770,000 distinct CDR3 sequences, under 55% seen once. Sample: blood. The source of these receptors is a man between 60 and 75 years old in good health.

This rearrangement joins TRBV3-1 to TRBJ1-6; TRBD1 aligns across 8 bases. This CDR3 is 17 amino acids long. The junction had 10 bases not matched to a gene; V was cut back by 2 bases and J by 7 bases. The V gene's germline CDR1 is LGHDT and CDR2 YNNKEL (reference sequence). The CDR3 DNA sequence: TGTGCCAGCAGCCAACGGGGACAGGCAAAGGGGAATTCACCCCTCCACTTT. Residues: CASSQRGQAKGNSPLHF.

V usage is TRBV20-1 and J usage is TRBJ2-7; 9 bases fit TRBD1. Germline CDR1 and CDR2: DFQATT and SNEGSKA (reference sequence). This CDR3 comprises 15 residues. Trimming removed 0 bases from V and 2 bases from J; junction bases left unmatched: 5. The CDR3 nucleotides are TGCAGTGCTAGAGATGGCCGACAGGGGGCCTACGAGCAGTACTTC. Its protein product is CSARDGRQGAYEQYF.

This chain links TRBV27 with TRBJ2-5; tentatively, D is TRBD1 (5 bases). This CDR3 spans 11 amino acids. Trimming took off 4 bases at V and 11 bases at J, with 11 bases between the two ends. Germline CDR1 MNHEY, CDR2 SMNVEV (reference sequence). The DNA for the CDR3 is TGTGCCAGCAGTTCCAGGACAAAGCAGTACTTC. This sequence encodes CASSSRTKQYF.

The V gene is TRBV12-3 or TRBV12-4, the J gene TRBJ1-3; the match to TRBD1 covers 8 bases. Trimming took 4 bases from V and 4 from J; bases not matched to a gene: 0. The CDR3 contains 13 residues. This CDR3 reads CASSYRGGNTIYF. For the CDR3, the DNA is TGTGCCAGCAGTTACAGGGGGGGAAACACCATATATTTT.

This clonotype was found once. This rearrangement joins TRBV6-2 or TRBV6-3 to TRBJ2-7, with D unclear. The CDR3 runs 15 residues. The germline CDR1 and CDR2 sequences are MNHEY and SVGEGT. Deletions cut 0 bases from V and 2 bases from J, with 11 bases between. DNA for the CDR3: TGTGCCAGCAGTTACTCAACAGATACTCCCTACGAGCAGTACTTC. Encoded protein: CASSYSTDTPYEQYF.

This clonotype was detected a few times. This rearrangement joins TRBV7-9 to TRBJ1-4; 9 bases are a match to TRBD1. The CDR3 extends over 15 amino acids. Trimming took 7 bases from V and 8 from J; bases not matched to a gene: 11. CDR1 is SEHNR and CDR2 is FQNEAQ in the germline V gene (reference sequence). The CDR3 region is CASTRNRDRAEKLFF. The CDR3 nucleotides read TGTGCCAGCACCCGAAACCGGGACAGGGCCGAAAAACTGTTTTTT.

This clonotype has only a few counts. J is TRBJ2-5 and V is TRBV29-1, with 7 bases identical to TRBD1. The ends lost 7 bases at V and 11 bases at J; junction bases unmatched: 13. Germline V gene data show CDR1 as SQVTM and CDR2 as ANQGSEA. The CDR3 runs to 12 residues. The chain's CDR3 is CSGYTGAEEQYF. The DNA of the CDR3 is TGCAGCGGCTATACAGGGGCTGAGGAGCAGTACTTC.

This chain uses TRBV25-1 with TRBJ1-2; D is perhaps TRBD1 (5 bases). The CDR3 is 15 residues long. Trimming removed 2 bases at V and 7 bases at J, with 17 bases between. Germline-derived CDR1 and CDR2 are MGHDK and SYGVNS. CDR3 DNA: TGTGCCAGCAGTGAACCGGGACTCCCCCGGGGTGGCTACACCTTC. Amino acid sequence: CASSEPGLPRGGYTF.

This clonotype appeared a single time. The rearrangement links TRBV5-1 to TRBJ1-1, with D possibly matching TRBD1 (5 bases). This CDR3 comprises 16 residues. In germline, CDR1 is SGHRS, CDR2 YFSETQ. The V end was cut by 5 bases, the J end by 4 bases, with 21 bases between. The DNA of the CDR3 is TGCGCCAGCAGTCCCAGGGCAGTCAAAGATGGCACTGAAGCTTTCTTT. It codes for CASSPRAVKDGTEAFF.

CDR3 bases: TGTGCCAGCAGCCAATCAACGGGTACCTATAATTCACCCCTCCACTTT. It encodes CASSQSTGTYNSPLHF. J is TRBJ1-6 and V is TRBV4-2; D gene ambiguous. The CDR3 has 16 residues. Trimming stripped 2 bases from V and 2 bases from J, with 10 bases between. Germline lookup yields CDR1 LGHNA and CDR2 YNFKEQ.

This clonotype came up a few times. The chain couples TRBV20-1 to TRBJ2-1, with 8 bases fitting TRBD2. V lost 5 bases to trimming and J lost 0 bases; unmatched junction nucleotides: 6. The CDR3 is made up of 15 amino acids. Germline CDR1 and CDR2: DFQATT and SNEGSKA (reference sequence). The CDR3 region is CSAGAGASSYNEQFF. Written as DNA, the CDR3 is TGCAGTGCTGGAGCGGGGGCCAGCTCCTACAATGAGCAGTTCTTC.

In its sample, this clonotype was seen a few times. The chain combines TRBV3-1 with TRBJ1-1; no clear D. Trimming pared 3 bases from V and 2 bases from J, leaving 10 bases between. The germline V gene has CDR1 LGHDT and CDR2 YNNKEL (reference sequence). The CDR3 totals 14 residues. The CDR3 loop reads CASSHSADNTEAFF. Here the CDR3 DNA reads TGTGCCAGCAGCCATTCAGCGGATAACACTGAAGCTTTCTTT.

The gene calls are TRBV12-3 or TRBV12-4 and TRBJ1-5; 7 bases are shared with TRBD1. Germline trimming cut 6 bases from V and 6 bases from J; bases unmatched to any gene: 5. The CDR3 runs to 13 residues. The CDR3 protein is CASRTQGSQPQHF. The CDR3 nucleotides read TGTGCCAGCAGAACACAGGGGAGTCAGCCCCAGCATTTT.

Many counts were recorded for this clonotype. The CDR3 reads CSAHTANPPEQYF. The DNA for the CDR3 is TGCAGTGCTCATACAGCCAACCCACCCGAGCAGTACTTC. V usage is TRBV20-1 and J usage is TRBJ2-7; D unresolved. Trimming stripped 5 bases from V and 6 bases from J, with 17 bases between. CDR3 length: 13 amino acids. Germline lookup yields CDR1 DFQATT and CDR2 SNEGSKA (reference sequence).